This TCR beta chain comes out of a study of T-cell memory formation after mild COVID-19. Using its own MiXCR run on the 5' RACE reads, TCRdb lists one record per CDR3 protein. The sample has around 300,000 distinct CDR3 sequences, 13% to 15% seen once. Germline CDR1 and CDR2: SGHRS and YFSETQ. This CDR3 region has 13 residues. V lost 3 bases and J lost 3, with 9 bases in between. The receptor comes from a man between 18 and 35 years old who had mild COVID-19 (a few samples of this study predate the infection). Cell type and time point are not known. The sample was PBMCs or a T cell subset sorted from them (not recorded which). The chain is built from TRBV5-1 and TRBJ1-2; D is undetermined. The CDR3 region has the DNA TGCGCCAGCAGCTCGAATCGGGACTATGGCTACACCTTC. This encodes CASSSNRDYGYTF.